This TCR beta chain appears in the sequencing data of a study of T cells of healthy individuals. This clonotype was counted once. MiXCR, run by TCRdb on the 5' RACE reads, gives a single entry per CDR3 protein. The sample carries under 70,000 distinct CDR3 sequences, 14% to 15% recorded once. The origin of this receptor is a human donor in good health.

The CDR3 sequence: CASSYGLGSNQPQHF. CDR3 in DNA: TGTGCCAGCAGTTACGGCCTAGGAAGCAATCAGCCCCAGCATTTT. The chain carries TRBV27 and TRBJ1-5; no clear D gene. Trimming removed 4 bases at V and 1 base at J, with 11 bases between. Germline V gene sequence: CDR1 MNHEY, CDR2 SMNVEV (reference sequence). This CDR3 spans 15 amino acids.